A selection of T cell receptor beta chains follows, all from one sample in a study of PD-L1 blockade in urothelial cancer. Measured with immunoSEQ multiplex PCR; TCRdb has only the in-frame clones, and not every one. There are about 110,000 clones in the sample; approximately 90% occur only once, and about 4% lies in the top ten. The sample was PBMCs, taken around atezolizumab (anti-PD-L1) treatment. These receptors were collected from a man aged 55 to 70 with urothelial cancer. Each CDR3 is given with its conserved first and last residue. Fields, in order: D gene, V gene, clone size, J gene, CDR3 DNA, CDR3 protein. The D gene is left open where the match is weak. Rows may omit the clone size; those that give it use once, few, many or a size class.

D gene: TRBD2; V gene: TRBV13; clone size: .; J gene: TRBJ2-1; CDR3 DNA: TGTGCCAGCAGCCGGACTAGCGGGGGGATGAGGGATGAGCAGTTCTTC; CDR3 protein: CASSRTSGGMRDEQFF
D gene: .; V gene: TRBV5-6; clone size: .; J gene: TRBJ1-5; CDR3 DNA: TGTGCCAGCACCATCAGGGGCGCCCCTAACCAGCCCCAGCATTTT; CDR3 protein: CASTIRGAPNQPQHF
D gene: .; V gene: TRBV4-3; clone size: .; J gene: TRBJ2-3; CDR3 DNA: TGCGCCAGCAGCCTTCTCGGGGCAGATACGCAGTATTTT; CDR3 protein: CASSLLGADTQYF
D gene: TRBD1; V gene: TRBV10-3; clone size: .; J gene: TRBJ2-6; CDR3 DNA: TGTGCCATTGGACAGGGGGCACAAGGGGCCAACGTCCTGACTTTC; CDR3 protein: CAIGQGAQGANVLTF
D gene: TRBD1; V gene: TRBV7-2; clone size: .; J gene: TRBJ2-3; CDR3 DNA: TGTGCCAGCAGCTTACAGGGGGCTAACCCGTATTTT; CDR3 protein: CASSLQGANPYF
D gene: .; V gene: TRBV7-6; clone size: few; J gene: TRBJ2-1; CDR3 DNA: TGTGCCAGCAGCTTAGTAGGCGGGGTTGGCTACAATGAGCAGTTCTTC; CDR3 protein: CASSLVGGVGYNEQFF
D gene: TRBD1; V gene: TRBV6-5; clone size: .; J gene: TRBJ1-2; CDR3 DNA: TGTGCCAGCAGGAGGACAGGGGGCTATGGCTACACCTTC; CDR3 protein: CASRRTGGYGYTF
D gene: TRBD2; V gene: TRBV5-4; clone size: .; J gene: TRBJ2-1; CDR3 DNA: TGTGCCAGCAGCTTGGTTAGCGGGACCCTATCCTACAATGAGCAGTTCTTC; CDR3 protein: CASSLVSGTLSYNEQFF
D gene: TRBD1; V gene: TRBV6-1; clone size: .; J gene: TRBJ1-6; CDR3 DNA: TGTGCCAGCAGAACCGGGACAGGGATTTCACCCCTCCACTTT; CDR3 protein: CASRTGTGISPLHF
D gene: TRBD2; V gene: TRBV7-2; clone size: once; J gene: TRBJ2-7; CDR3 DNA: TGTGCCAGCAGCCCCCCAGGACTAGCCTCCTACGAGCAGTACTTC; CDR3 protein: CASSPPGLASYEQYF
D gene: .; V gene: TRBV4-2; clone size: .; J gene: TRBJ1-1; CDR3 DNA: TGTGCCAGCAGCCAGGTAGTAGGGGGGGCTAACACTGAAGCTTTCTTT; CDR3 protein: CASSQVVGGANTEAFF
D gene: TRBD1; V gene: TRBV9; clone size: .; J gene: TRBJ2-2; CDR3 DNA: TGTGCCAGCAGCCGGTATACAGGGGTGGACACCGGGGAGCTGTTTTTT; CDR3 protein: CASSRYTGVDTGELFF
D gene: TRBD2; V gene: TRBV5-6; clone size: .; J gene: TRBJ2-7; CDR3 DNA: TGTGCCAGCAGACCCCCGGGACTAGCGGGAGAAGCCGAGCAGTACTTC; CDR3 protein: CASRPPGLAGEAEQYF
D gene: TRBD1; V gene: TRBV19; clone size: .; J gene: TRBJ2-7; CDR3 DNA: TGTGCCAGTAGCCCTTACGGGACAGCAGGGCAGTACTTC; CDR3 protein: CASSPYGTAGQYF
D gene: .; V gene: TRBV4-3; clone size: .; J gene: TRBJ2-7; CDR3 DNA: TGCGCCAGCAGCCAAGAGAGCGAATTCTCCTACGAGCAGTACTTC; CDR3 protein: CASSQESEFSYEQYF
D gene: .; V gene: TRBV6-1; clone size: .; J gene: TRBJ2-1; CDR3 DNA: TGTGCCAGCAATCGAGGGCAAAATGAGCAGTTCTTC; CDR3 protein: CASNRGQNEQFF
D gene: TRBD2; V gene: TRBV5-4; clone size: .; J gene: TRBJ2-2; CDR3 DNA: TGTGCCAGCAAACTAGCGATGGGGAACACCGGGGAGCTGTTTTTT; CDR3 protein: CASKLAMGNTGELFF
D gene: TRBD2; V gene: TRBV5-1; clone size: .; J gene: TRBJ2-1; CDR3 DNA: TGCGCCAGCAGCTTGGGGCGGGAGTACAATGAGCAGTTCTTC; CDR3 protein: CASSLGREYNEQFF
D gene: .; V gene: TRBV11-2; clone size: .; J gene: TRBJ2-2; CDR3 DNA: TGTGCCAGCAGCCGACCGACTAGTTACACCGGGGAGCTGTTTTTT; CDR3 protein: CASSRPTSYTGELFF
D gene: .; V gene: TRBV5-1; clone size: .; J gene: TRBJ2-1; CDR3 DNA: TGCGCCAGCAGCTCAGGAAGCTCCTACAATGAGCAGTTCTTC; CDR3 protein: CASSSGSSYNEQFF
D gene: .; V gene: TRBV21-1; clone size: .; J gene: TRBJ1-2; CDR3 DNA: TGTGCCAGCAGCAAAGACGAACAGGATAGTCCTTGGGACTATGGCTACACCTTC; CDR3 protein: CASSKDEQDSPWDYGYTF
D gene: .; V gene: TRBV11-1; clone size: .; J gene: TRBJ2-7; CDR3 DNA: TGTGCCAGCAGCTTAGAGCCAGGTACCTACGAGCAGTACTTC; CDR3 protein: CASSLEPGTYEQYF
D gene: .; V gene: TRBV7-2; clone size: once; J gene: TRBJ2-7; CDR3 DNA: TGTGCCAGCAACGGAGGCCACCTGGGAACCTACGAGCAGTACTTC; CDR3 protein: CASNGGHLGTYEQYF
D gene: TRBD2; V gene: TRBV5-1; clone size: .; J gene: TRBJ2-3; CDR3 DNA: TGCGCCAGCAGCCGGACGCTGACTAGCGGGGCTGCAGATACGCAGTATTTT; CDR3 protein: CASSRTLTSGAADTQYF
D gene: .; V gene: TRBV7-3; clone size: .; J gene: TRBJ2-3; CDR3 DNA: TGTGCCAGCAGCTTCGGGGGAGAGATGGATACGCAGTATTTT; CDR3 protein: CASSFGGEMDTQYF
D gene: .; V gene: TRBV9; clone size: .; J gene: TRBJ1-1; CDR3 DNA: TGTGCCAGCAGCGCGCTAGGGGGGGCCGGGACTGAAGCTTTCTTT; CDR3 protein: CASSALGGAGTEAFF
D gene: TRBD2; V gene: TRBV6-5; clone size: .; J gene: TRBJ2-3; CDR3 DNA: TGTGCCAGCAGACCTTTAGCGGGAGTTGGAGATACGCAGTATTTT; CDR3 protein: CASRPLAGVGDTQYF
D gene: TRBD1; V gene: TRBV5-1; clone size: .; J gene: TRBJ2-2; CDR3 DNA: TGCGCCAGCACCGCAGGGGGCGCGAACACCGGGGAGCTGTTTTTT; CDR3 protein: CASTAGGANTGELFF
D gene: TRBD1; V gene: TRBV28; clone size: .; J gene: TRBJ2-2; CDR3 DNA: TGTGCCAGCAGACCCTTCGCCCGGGGCAGGGGGCCCAGGGAGCTGTTTTTT; CDR3 protein: CASRPFARGRGPRELFF
D gene: .; V gene: TRBV2; clone size: .; J gene: TRBJ1-1; CDR3 DNA: TGTGCCAGCAATATCGACAGGAACACTGAAGCTTTCTTT; CDR3 protein: CASNIDRNTEAFF
D gene: TRBD2; V gene: TRBV2; clone size: .; J gene: TRBJ2-1; CDR3 DNA: TGTGCCAGCAGTGATTCGGGAGGGAGTTACAATGAGCAGTTCTTC; CDR3 protein: CASSDSGGSYNEQFF
D gene: .; V gene: TRBV6-1; clone size: .; J gene: TRBJ1-2; CDR3 DNA: TGTGCCAGCAGTGAGGTAGCTAACTATGGCTACACCTTC; CDR3 protein: CASSEVANYGYTF
D gene: .; V gene: TRBV6-5; clone size: .; J gene: TRBJ1-6; CDR3 DNA: TGTGCCAGCAGTGCCACGTGGGAGAATAATTCACCCCTCCACTTT; CDR3 protein: CASSATWENNSPLHF
D gene: .; V gene: TRBV11-2; clone size: .; J gene: TRBJ2-2; CDR3 DNA: TGTGCCAGCAGTAAATACAGGGACCAAACCGGGGAGCTGTTTTTT; CDR3 protein: CASSKYRDQTGELFF
D gene: .; V gene: TRBV10-3; clone size: .; J gene: TRBJ2-3; CDR3 DNA: TGTGCCATCAGTGAGCGGGGGGGACAGTCCACAGATACGCAGTATTTT; CDR3 protein: CAISERGGQSTDTQYF
D gene: .; V gene: TRBV28; clone size: .; J gene: TRBJ2-7; CDR3 DNA: TGTGCCAGCAGGAATGAAGGGGGGGGCTACGAGCAGTACTTC; CDR3 protein: CASRNEGGGYEQYF
D gene: .; V gene: TRBV19; clone size: .; J gene: TRBJ2-7; CDR3 DNA: TGTGCCAGTAGTATACCAGGTTACGAGCAGTACTTC; CDR3 protein: CASSIPGYEQYF
D gene: TRBD2; V gene: TRBV5-1; clone size: .; J gene: TRBJ2-3; CDR3 DNA: TGCGCCAGCAGCCCCTCCTCGGGACTAGCGGCAGATACGCAGTATTTT; CDR3 protein: CASSPSSGLAADTQYF
D gene: TRBD1; V gene: TRBV2; clone size: .; J gene: TRBJ2-7; CDR3 DNA: TGTGCCAGCGGACCCGGACAGGGTTCTTCCTACGAGCAGTACTTC; CDR3 protein: CASGPGQGSSYEQYF
D gene: TRBD1; V gene: TRBV9; clone size: .; J gene: TRBJ2-3; CDR3 DNA: TGTGCCAGCAGCGCCCACGGACAGGGGGTCTCAGATACGCAGTATTTT; CDR3 protein: CASSAHGQGVSDTQYF
D gene: TRBD2; V gene: TRBV5-1; clone size: .; J gene: TRBJ2-7; CDR3 DNA: TGCGCCAGCAGCTTCAGACGGGAGGGCTCCTACGAGCAGTACTTC; CDR3 protein: CASSFRREGSYEQYF
D gene: TRBD1; V gene: TRBV5-6; clone size: .; J gene: TRBJ2-1; CDR3 DNA: TGTGCCAGCAGGACCACAGGGGGCACGGAAATTGAGCAGTTCTTC; CDR3 protein: CASRTTGGTEIEQFF
D gene: TRBD1; V gene: TRBV4-3; clone size: .; J gene: TRBJ2-3; CDR3 DNA: TGCGCCAGCAGCCAAAACAGGGGTCGCAGGCAGTATTTT; CDR3 protein: CASSQNRGRRQYF
D gene: TRBD2; V gene: TRBV6-1; clone size: .; J gene: TRBJ2-3; CDR3 DNA: TGTGCCAGCCGTAGGGGGACTAGCGTTACAGATACGCAGTATTTT; CDR3 protein: CASRRGTSVTDTQYF